The 20 T cell receptor beta chains below come from one sample, sequenced in a study of PD-1 blockade in classical Hodgkin lymphoma. Produced via immunoSEQ multiplex PCR; TCRdb's table is partial and in-frame only. The table shows tens of thousands of clones, with around 80% occurring only once. Each patient's relapse followed autologous stem cell transplantation, and brentuximab vedotin exposure varied. The specimen was peripheral blood mononuclear cells (PBMCs), collected before the second cycle of nivolumab. These receptors came from a human donor with classical Hodgkin lymphoma.

This chain connects TRBV6-6 to TRBJ1-1; no clear D. Germline V lookup: CDR1 MNHNY, CDR2 SVGAGI (reference sequence). There are 11 residues in the CDR3. V gave up 10 bases and J gave up 7 bases, with 13 bases separating them. CDR3 sequence (DNA): TGTGCCACCAAACTCAGCCGTGAAGCTTTCTTT. It yields the protein CATKLSREAFF.

V gene TRBV4-3 combines with J gene TRBJ2-1, with TRBD2 matching over 10 bases. Losses at the gene ends were 0 bases for V and 7 bases for J; bases not matched to a gene: 3. The CDR3 is 15 residues long. Germline CDR1 LGHNA, CDR2 YSLEER. This CDR3 is CASSQEIAGGNEQFF. The CDR3 DNA reads as TGCGCCAGCAGCCAAGAAATAGCGGGGGGAAATGAGCAGTTCTTC.

This chain links TRBV4-1 with TRBJ1-4, with unresolved D. The CDR3 is made up of 15 amino acids. CDR1 is MGHRA and CDR2 is YSYEKL in the germline V gene. Trimming cost V 0 bases and J 10 bases, with 15 bases left between them. For the CDR3, the DNA is TGCGCCAGCAGCCAAGATAATCACAGCCCCGGAAAACTGTTTTTT. Encoded protein: CASSQDNHSPGKLFF.

The chain couples TRBV14 to TRBJ2-3, with D hard to call. V shed 4 bases and J shed 6 bases, with 11 bases lying between them. Germline assignment: CDR1 SGHDN and CDR2 FVKESK. The CDR3 length is 13 residues. Here the CDR3 reads CASSPRLIDTQYF. The CDR3 nucleotides are TGTGCCAGCAGCCCCCGACTGATTGATACGCAGTATTTT.

The chain combines TRBV29-1 with TRBJ2-2; 11 bases fit TRBD2. Germline loops: CDR1 SQVTM, CDR2 ANQGSEA. The V segment lost 7 bases and the J segment 6 bases; nucleotides outside the gene matches: 13. There are 16 residues in the CDR3. This CDR3 reads CSAQSHSGGVPGELFF. CDR3 DNA sequence: TGCAGCGCCCAATCTCATAGCGGGGGGGTACCCGGGGAGCTGTTTTTT.

J is TRBJ2-2 and V is TRBV4-2, with D unresolved. Germline V CDR1 and CDR2: LGHNA, YNFKEQ. Trimming removed 0 bases from V and 4 bases from J, with 12 bases in between. The CDR3 runs to 16 residues. CDR3 DNA: TGTGCCAGCAGCCAAGATGTCCGGGTTGGCACCGGGGAGCTGTTTTTT. Its translation: CASSQDVRVGTGELFF.

This clone was counted a single time. The chain has TRBV2 and TRBJ1-2, with 7 bases aligning to TRBD1. The V segment lost 7 bases and the J segment 4 bases; nucleotides outside the gene matches: 12. This CDR3 spans 15 amino acids. CDR1 is SNHLY and CDR2 is FYNNEI in the germline V gene. The CDR3: CASTSGGARSYGYTF. In DNA form, the CDR3 reads TGTGCCAGCACCTCAGGGGGGGCGCGGTCCTATGGCTACACCTTC. Full variable domain (outside the CDR3, taken from reference TRBV2 and TRBJ1-2): EPEVTQTPSHQVTQMGQEVILRCVPISNHLYFYWYRQILGQKVEFLVSFYNNEISEKSEIFDDQFSVERPDGSNFTLKIRSTKLEDSAMYFCASTSGGARSYGYTFGSGTRLTVV.

The rearrangement links TRBV7-9 to TRBJ2-7; the D gene is possibly TRBD1 (7 bases). V was pared by 9 bases and J by 0 bases, with 15 bases between. The CDR3 consists of 14 residues. In germline, CDR1 is SEHNR, CDR2 FQNEAQ (reference sequence). CDR3 nucleotide sequence: TGTGCCAGTTCCAGGGGGGACAGCTCCTACGAGCAGTACTTC. Protein sequence: CASSRGDSSYEQYF.

The V gene is TRBV5-4, the J gene TRBJ2-3; 7 bases are a match to TRBD2. The CDR3 has 15 amino acids. With 2 bases clipped from V and 0 bases from J, the junction kept 3 bases outside the gene matches. Germline V gene data show CDR1 as SGHNT and CDR2 as YYREEE (reference sequence). Here the CDR3 reads CASSFTSESTDTQYF. The CDR3 DNA follows: TGTGCCAGCAGCTTTACTAGCGAAAGCACAGATACGCAGTATTTT.

V gene TRBV4-1 combines with J gene TRBJ1-4; D remains ambiguous. The CDR3 sequence is 17 residues long. Per germline, CDR1 MGHRA and CDR2 YSYEKL. V shed 0 bases and J shed 7 bases, with 18 bases lying between them. The CDR3 coding sequence is TGCGCCAGCAGCCAAGATGCAGGAGGTGGGTTGAGTGAAAAACTGTTTTTT. This codes for CASSQDAGGGLSEKLFF.

The chain combines TRBV11-2 with TRBJ1-4; 7 bases are a match to TRBD1. From germline, CDR1 is SGHAT and CDR2 FQNNGV. J gave up 7 bases and V 3 bases, and 8 bases lay outside the gene matches. This CDR3 is built from 15 residues. CDR3: CASSFKDRPFEKLFF. The CDR3 coding sequence is TGTGCCAGCAGCTTTAAGGACAGGCCCTTTGAAAAACTGTTTTTT.

This rearrangement joins TRBV13 to TRBJ1-6, with a weak D call TRBD1 (6 bases). This CDR3 is 15 amino acids long. Germline V gene data show CDR1 as PRHDT and CDR2 as FYEKMQ (reference sequence). V lost 5 bases, J lost 5 bases, and 13 bases lay in between. The CDR3 here is CASSRGGGDNSPLHF. The CDR3 DNA is TGTGCCAGCAGCAGAGGGGGGGGTGATAATTCACCCCTCCACTTT.

V usage is TRBV18 and J usage is TRBJ2-1, with 9 bases that match TRBD1. This CDR3 comprises 15 residues. Germline-derived CDR1 and CDR2 are KGHSH and LQKENI. V trimming: 3 bases; J trimming: 3 bases; junction bases outside the gene matches: 3. The CDR3 here is CASSPTGGVYNEQFF. The CDR3 region has the DNA TGTGCCAGCTCACCGACAGGGGGTGTCTACAATGAGCAGTTCTTC. Full variable domain (missing parts from reference TRBV18 and TRBJ2-1): NAGVMQNPRHLVRRRGQEARLRCSPMKGHSHVYWYRQLPEEGLKFMVYLQKENIIDESGMPKERFSAEFPKEGPSILRIQQVVRGDSAAYFCASSPTGGVYNEQFFGPGTRLTVL.

This clone was seen a single time. The CDR3: CASSEAGQGNTEAFF. The DNA of the CDR3 is TGTGCCAGCAGTGAAGCCGGACAGGGGAACACTGAAGCTTTCTTT. J is TRBJ1-1 and V is TRBV6-1; 8 nucleotides agree with TRBD1. V dropped 0 bases and J dropped 1; count of bases not matched to a gene: 1. Germline V gene lookup returns CDR1 MNHNS and CDR2 SASEGT. This CDR3 contains 15 residues.

The V gene is TRBV6-5, the J gene TRBJ2-7; D possibly corresponds to TRBD2 (6 bases). Between the trimmed V and J ends, which lost 5 bases and 7 bases, there was a span of 12 bases. The CDR3 is 12 amino acids. Germline CDR1 is MNHEY and CDR2 is SVGAGI. Written as DNA, the CDR3 is TGTGCCAGCAGTGGGACTCTCGGGGAGCAGTACTTC. Amino acids: CASSGTLGEQYF.

This chain uses TRBV10-3 with TRBJ1-2; D is unclear. V was clipped by 3 bases and J by 1 base, with 6 bases between them. CDR3 length: 13 amino acids. Germline V gives CDR1 ENHRY, CDR2 SYGVKD. The CDR3 is CAISDLDNYGYTF. CDR3 nucleotides: TGTGCCATCAGTGACCTGGATAACTATGGCTACACCTTC.

The chain combines TRBV15 with TRBJ2-1, with 7 bases fitting TRBD1. V was pared by 6 bases and J by 5 bases, with 4 bases of the junction left unmatched. There are 13 residues in the CDR3. Per germline, CDR1 LNHNV and CDR2 YYDKDF (reference sequence). The DNA for the CDR3 is TGTGCCACCAGAATCCAGGGGGACAATGAGCAGTTCTTC. Protein: CATRIQGDNEQFF.

The rearrangement uses TRBV5-6 and TRBJ2-5; D is unresolved. The CDR3 has 13 amino acids. In germline, CDR1 is SGHDT, CDR2 YYEEEE. The V end lost 2 bases, the J end lost 3 bases, and 8 bases lay between the germline ends. CDR3 sequence (DNA): TGTGCCAGCAGCTTTGACCTAAAAGAGACCCAGTACTTC. As protein: CASSFDLKETQYF.

The chain employs TRBV27 and TRBJ2-7; the D is unclear. V was shortened by 2 bases and J by 1 base, with 15 bases between the two germline ends. Germline V gene sequence: CDR1 MNHEY, CDR2 SMNVEV (reference sequence). The CDR3 sequence is 16 residues long. The CDR3 DNA reads as TGTGCCAGCAGTTTAAACAAAGGACGCGATTCCTACGAGCAGTACTTC. It specifies CASSLNKGRDSYEQYF.

The chain carries TRBV6-4 and TRBJ1-4; maybe TRBD1 (5 bases). CDR3 size: 15 residues. CDR1 is MRHNA and CDR2 is SNTAGT in the germline V gene. Trimming took off 4 bases at V and 3 bases at J, with 12 bases between the two ends. CDR3 bases: TGTGCCAGCAGTGTCAACCCGGGGGCTAATGAAAAACTGTTTTTT. It is translated as CASSVNPGANEKLFF.